This is a list of T cell receptor beta chains from one sample in a study of blood T cells in healthy people across ages. One entry per CDR3 protein, called by TCRdb with MiXCR from the 5' RACE reads. Of 1.5 million to 2 million distinct CDR3 sequences in the sample, roughly 43% were seen once. The sample taken for sequencing was blood. The source is a human donor in good health. The CDR3 runs from the conserved cysteine through the conserved F or W. Fields, in order: D gene, V gene, J gene, clone size, CDR3 protein, CDR3 DNA. The D gene is left open where the match is weak. Clone size, where shown, is once, few, many, or a class for clones that have expanded.

d_gene: TRBD1
v_gene: TRBV24-1
j_gene: TRBJ2-1
abundance: NA
CDR3aa: CANRSTGGSYNEQFF
CDR3nt: TGTGCCAACCGCTCGACAGGGGGATCCTACAATGAGCAGTTCTTC

d_gene: NA
v_gene: TRBV3-1
j_gene: TRBJ2-3
abundance: few
CDR3aa: CASSQVSGNTQYF
CDR3nt: TGTGCCAGCAGCCAAGTGAGCGGAAATACGCAGTATTTT

d_gene: NA
v_gene: TRBV4-1
j_gene: TRBJ2-1
abundance: many
CDR3aa: CASSKADPEQFF
CDR3nt: TGCGCCAGCAGCAAAGCCGACCCGGAGCAGTTCTTC

d_gene: NA
v_gene: TRBV6-5
j_gene: TRBJ1-2
abundance: many
CDR3aa: CASRLTVGHGYTF
CDR3nt: TGTGCCAGCAGGCTTACCGTTGGCCATGGCTACACCTTC

d_gene: NA
v_gene: TRBV12-3/TRBV12-4
j_gene: TRBJ1-4
abundance: NA
CDR3aa: CASGPPAGLFEKLFF
CDR3nt: TGTGCCAGCGGCCCCCCAGCAGGGCTGTTTGAAAAACTGTTTTTT

d_gene: NA
v_gene: TRBV11-2
j_gene: TRBJ2-3
abundance: NA
CDR3aa: CASSRGMSTDTQYF
CDR3nt: TGTGCCAGCAGCCGGGGTATGAGCACAGATACGCAGTATTTT

d_gene: NA
v_gene: TRBV4-1
j_gene: TRBJ2-3
abundance: many
CDR3aa: CASSLPRDTQYF
CDR3nt: TGCGCCAGCAGCCTCCCCAGGGATACGCAGTATTTT

d_gene: TRBD1
v_gene: TRBV5-1
j_gene: TRBJ1-1
abundance: NA
CDR3aa: CASGRQGGVGTEAFF
CDR3nt: TGCGCCAGCGGAAGACAGGGTGGAGTGGGGACTGAAGCTTTCTTT

d_gene: NA
v_gene: TRBV5-1
j_gene: TRBJ2-3
abundance: NA
CDR3aa: CASSSRDHRTDTQYF
CDR3nt: TGCGCCAGCAGTTCACGGGACCACCGCACAGATACGCAGTATTTT

d_gene: NA
v_gene: TRBV7-2
j_gene: TRBJ1-2
abundance: NA
CDR3aa: CASSPTPGYGYTF
CDR3nt: TGTGCCAGCAGCCCTACCCCGGGTTATGGCTACACCTTC

d_gene: TRBD1
v_gene: TRBV15
j_gene: TRBJ2-1
abundance: NA
CDR3aa: CATSIGDRGNEQFF
CDR3nt: TGTGCCACCAGCATAGGGGACAGGGGAAATGAGCAGTTCTTC

d_gene: NA
v_gene: TRBV29-1
j_gene: TRBJ1-2
abundance: NA
CDR3aa: CSVLRAEANYGYTF
CDR3nt: TGCAGCGTGCTTAGGGCAGAAGCTAACTATGGCTACACCTTC

d_gene: TRBD1
v_gene: TRBV20-1
j_gene: TRBJ2-1
abundance: few
CDR3aa: CSVSRGIEQFF
CDR3nt: TGCAGTGTAAGCAGGGGGATTGAGCAGTTCTTC

d_gene: NA
v_gene: TRBV6-2/TRBV6-3
j_gene: TRBJ2-1
abundance: NA
CDR3aa: CASSYGGRWNEQFF
CDR3nt: TGTGCCAGTAGTTACGGGGGCCGGTGGAATGAGCAGTTCTTC

d_gene: NA
v_gene: TRBV28
j_gene: TRBJ2-5
abundance: NA
CDR3aa: CASSSPVLGEKGNEQYF
CDR3nt: TGTGCCAGCAGCTCCCCGGTCTTGGGGGAGAAAGGGAATGAGCAGTACTTC

d_gene: NA
v_gene: TRBV28
j_gene: TRBJ1-3
abundance: NA
CDR3aa: CASSAQDINIYF
CDR3nt: TGTGCCAGCAGTGCGCAAGACATCAACATATATTTT

d_gene: TRBD1
v_gene: TRBV6-2/TRBV6-3
j_gene: TRBJ1-2
abundance: NA
CDR3aa: CASSQDRGLGGYGYTF
CDR3nt: TGTGCCAGCAGCCAGGACAGGGGGCTCGGCGGCTATGGCTACACCTTC

d_gene: NA
v_gene: TRBV24-1
j_gene: TRBJ2-7
abundance: NA
CDR3aa: CATSGDGYEQYF
CDR3nt: TGTGCCACCAGCGGGGACGGATACGAGCAGTACTTC

d_gene: TRBD1
v_gene: TRBV6-5
j_gene: TRBJ1-6
abundance: NA
CDR3aa: CASSYSSGTGENSPLHF
CDR3nt: TGTGCCAGCAGTTACTCGTCCGGGACAGGGGAGAATTCACCCCTCCACTTT

d_gene: NA
v_gene: TRBV19
j_gene: TRBJ2-1
abundance: once
CDR3aa: CASSALAVTGKFEQFF
CDR3nt: TGTGCCAGTTCCGCACTCGCGGTGACCGGCAAATTTGAGCAGTTCTTC

d_gene: NA
v_gene: TRBV2
j_gene: TRBJ1-1
abundance: NA
CDR3aa: CASSGSHENTEAFF
CDR3nt: TGTGCCAGCAGTGGGAGTCATGAGAACACTGAAGCTTTCTTT

d_gene: NA
v_gene: TRBV29-1
j_gene: TRBJ1-1
abundance: few
CDR3aa: CSVVFAEAFF
CDR3nt: TGCAGCGTGGTCTTTGCTGAAGCTTTCTTT

d_gene: TRBD2
v_gene: TRBV2
j_gene: TRBJ2-1
abundance: NA
CDR3aa: CASSEMASGQTKFF
CDR3nt: TGTGCCAGCAGTGAAATGGCTAGCGGGCAAACTAAGTTCTTC

d_gene: NA
v_gene: TRBV6-5
j_gene: TRBJ1-1
abundance: NA
CDR3aa: CASSYSSLAGRWSEAFF
CDR3nt: TGTGCCAGCAGTTACTCGAGCTTGGCGGGAAGGTGGTCTGAAGCTTTCTTT

d_gene: NA
v_gene: TRBV7-2
j_gene: TRBJ1-2
abundance: NA
CDR3aa: CASSLAESVDGYTF
CDR3nt: TGTGCCAGCAGCTTGGCGGAATCGGTTGATGGCTACACCTTC

d_gene: NA
v_gene: TRBV7-8
j_gene: TRBJ2-5
abundance: NA
CDR3aa: CASNPWDFITETQYF
CDR3nt: TGTGCCAGCAACCCCTGGGACTTCATCACGGAGACCCAGTACTTC

d_gene: NA
v_gene: TRBV7-2
j_gene: TRBJ2-3
abundance: few
CDR3aa: CASSLSTSSQYF
CDR3nt: TGTGCCAGCAGCTTATCAACTAGCTCGCAGTATTTT